A single sample is the source of the 32 T cell receptor beta chains below, sequenced in a study of cytomegalovirus exposure and HLA in healthy donors. Use of 60 Vbeta and 13 Jbeta primers characterized the PCR. Data came from immunoSEQ multiplex PCR; TCRdb stores just in-frame clones and leaves some out. The top ten clones hold about 2.9% of a sample with approximately 170,000 clones, 55% to 65% of them seen once. The sequenced material came from PBMCs. Receptors were obtained from a man aged 40-49 years in good health and CMV-seronegative.

The chain uses TRBV29-1 and TRBJ2-2, with 7 nucleotides matching TRBD1. Germline CDR1 SQVTM, CDR2 ANQGSEA. The CDR3 consists of 13 residues. V dropped 7 bases and J dropped 8; count of bases not matched to a gene: 10. The chain's CDR3 is CSGIDRDRGELFF. CDR3 nucleotides: TGCAGCGGAATAGACAGGGATCGTGGGGAGCTGTTTTTT.

In its sample, this clone was seen once. This rearrangement joins TRBV5-1 to TRBJ2-5; 13 nucleotides match TRBD2. J was trimmed by 5 bases and V by 4 bases; bases with no gene match: 11. Germline CDR1 is SGHRS and CDR2 is YFSETQ. The CDR3 is 17 residues long. CDR3 region: CASSLQPTSGGTETQYF. For the CDR3, the DNA is TGCGCCAGCAGCCTACAGCCGACTAGCGGGGGGACGGAGACCCAGTACTTC.

In this sample, this clone turned up a few times. This chain links TRBV29-1 with TRBJ2-7; TRBD1 aligns across 8 bases. The CDR3 is 13 amino acids. Germline assignment: CDR1 SQVTM and CDR2 ANQGSEA. Trimming took 7 bases from V and 2 from J; bases not matched to a gene: 7. The CDR3 DNA is TGCAGCGCTTGGACAGGGTTCACCTACGAGCAGTACTTC. Its translation: CSAWTGFTYEQYF.

This sequence joins TRBV6-5 and TRBJ1-6; D perhaps matches TRBD1 (6 bases). The CDR3 loop spans 15 amino acids. Germline V gives CDR1 MNHEY, CDR2 SVGAGI. V dropped 4 bases and J dropped 5 bases, with 12 bases sitting between them. Here the CDR3 reads CASSSSGTNNSPLHF. The CDR3 DNA sequence: TGTGCCAGCAGTTCCTCCGGGACAAATAATTCACCCCTCCACTTT.

V gene TRBV5-6 combines with J gene TRBJ2-4; TRBD1 might be the D (6 bases). The CDR3 is 15 amino acids. Germline lookup yields CDR1 SGHDT and CDR2 YYEEEE. The germline V and J ends were trimmed by 4 bases and 0 bases, with 11 bases remaining between them. CDR3 sequence (DNA): TGTGCCAGCAGCCGGGACATAAAAGCCAAAAACATTCAGTACTTC. This translates into CASSRDIKAKNIQYF.

The J gene is TRBJ1-2, the V gene TRBV19; the match to TRBD1 covers 10 bases. This CDR3 spans 14 amino acids. Germline V gene lookup returns CDR1 LNHDA and CDR2 SQIVND (reference sequence). V lost 5 bases to trimming and J lost 4 bases; unmatched junction nucleotides: 4. CDR3 sequence (DNA): TGTGCCAGTAGTTCGACAGGGGGCGGCTATGGCTACACCTTC. This sequence encodes CASSSTGGGYGYTF. Full variable domain (outside the CDR3, taken from reference TRBV19 and TRBJ1-2): DGGITQSPKYLFRKEGQNVTLSCEQNLNHDAMYWYRQDPGQGLRLIYYSQIVNDFQKGDIAEGYSVSREKKESFPLTVTSAQKNPTAFYLCASSSTGGGYGYTFGSGTRLTVV.

This clone has just a few counts. V and J are TRBV6-5 and TRBJ2-7; 8 positions match TRBD1. This CDR3 has 15 residues. The germline V gene encodes CDR1 MNHEY and CDR2 SVGAGI. With 2 bases clipped from V and 6 bases from J, the junction kept 9 bases outside the gene matches. Here the CDR3 reads CASSYPGQGLGEQYF. The CDR3 DNA sequence: TGTGCCAGCAGTTACCCCGGACAGGGCTTAGGCGAGCAGTACTTC.

This sequence joins TRBV11-1 and TRBJ2-7; 12 bases align to TRBD2. The trim removed 4 bases at V and 7 bases at J, leaving 8 bases unmatched. Germline values: CDR1 SGHAT, CDR2 FQDESV (reference sequence). This CDR3 is 15 amino acids long. The CDR3 loop reads CASSSRLAGAREQYF. The CDR3 DNA sequence: TGTGCCAGCAGCTCCAGACTAGCGGGAGCAAGGGAGCAGTACTTC.

This chain links TRBV10-3 with TRBJ2-5; TRBD2 agrees at 13 bases. V was pared by 5 bases and J by 0 bases, with 3 bases of the junction left unmatched. Germline V lookup: CDR1 ENHRY, CDR2 SYGVKD. The CDR3 contains 16 residues. The DNA for the CDR3 is TGTGCCATCAGTAGACTAGCGGGGGGAAACCAAGAGACCCAGTACTTC. It encodes CAISRLAGGNQETQYF.

This clone came up a few times. J is TRBJ1-1 and V is TRBV14; D remains unclear. The germline V gene has CDR1 SGHDN and CDR2 FVKESK. The CDR3 totals 16 residues. Trimming pared 2 bases from V and 1 base from J, leaving 14 bases between. In DNA form, the CDR3 reads TGTGCCAGCAGCCAATTATCCACACGAGGGAACACTGAAGCTTTCTTT. This encodes CASSQLSTRGNTEAFF.

The chain joins TRBV28 to TRBJ2-1; TRBD2 aligns across 12 bases. The CDR3 totals 14 residues. Germline trimming cut 5 bases from V and 8 bases from J; bases unmatched to any gene: 4. The V gene's germline CDR1 is MDHEN and CDR2 SYDVKM. The DNA for the CDR3 is TGTGCCAGCAGTACTAGCGGGGGGCTACATGAGCAGTTCTTC. This gives the protein CASSTSGGLHEQFF.

The V and J genes are TRBV5-1 and TRBJ1-3; D is uncertain. V lost 2 bases and J lost 0, with 9 bases in between. This CDR3 region has 15 residues. Germline CDR1 and CDR2: SGHRS and YFSETQ. The CDR3 sequence is CASSLSQNSGNTIYF. As DNA, the CDR3 is TGCGCCAGCAGCTTAAGTCAGAACTCTGGAAACACCATATATTTT. The full variable domain, its missing parts supplied by reference TRBV5-1 and TRBJ1-3, is KAGVTQTPRYLIKTRGQQVTLSCSPISGHRSVSWYQQTPGQGLQFLFEYFSETQRNKGNFPGRFSGRQFSNSRSEMNVSTLELGDSALYLCASSLSQNSGNTIYFGEGSWLTVV.

V usage is TRBV5-1 and J usage is TRBJ1-5; D is unresolved. Per the germline V gene, CDR1 is SGHRS and CDR2 is YFSETQ. This CDR3 contains 15 residues. Trimming removed 0 bases at V and 0 bases at J, with 7 bases between. The CDR3 protein is CASSLEAGSNQPQHF. The DNA of the CDR3 is TGCGCCAGCAGCTTGGAAGCAGGTAGCAATCAGCCCCAGCATTTT.

The CDR3 DNA is TGTGCCAGCAGCTTGGGGGGCGGGAGGGCCACCGAAGAGCAGTTCTTC. Protein product: CASSLGGGRATEEQFF. The J gene is TRBJ2-1, the V gene TRBV5-6, with 9 positions matching TRBD2. The germline V gene encodes CDR1 SGHDT and CDR2 YYEEEE. V was pared by 0 bases and J by 10 bases, with 11 bases of the junction left unmatched. The CDR3 loop spans 16 amino acids.

This clone was counted a few times. V is TRBV30 and J is TRBJ1-1; 8 nucleotides match TRBD1. This CDR3 comprises 13 residues. J gave up 2 bases and V 7 bases, and 6 bases lay outside the gene matches. Germline CDR1 reads GTSNPN; CDR2 reads SVGIG (reference sequence). The CDR3 sequence is CAYRTGFNTEAFF. The CDR3 region has the DNA TGTGCCTACAGGACAGGGTTCAACACTGAAGCTTTCTTT.

V gene TRBV29-1 combines with J gene TRBJ1-2; D is perhaps TRBD1 (5 bases). This CDR3 has 11 amino acids. The V end was cut by 2 bases, the J end by 8 bases, with 9 bases between. Germline CDR1 SQVTM, CDR2 ANQGSEA. The CDR3: CSVEWGEGYTF. The CDR3 nucleotides are TGCAGCGTTGAATGGGGGGAGGGCTACACCTTC. Filled out from reference TRBV29-1 and TRBJ1-2, the complete variable domain reads SAVISQKPSRDICQRGTSLTIQCQVDSQVTMMFWYRQQPGQSLTLIATANQGSEATYESGFVIDKFPISRPNLTFSTLTVSNMSPEDSSIYLCSVEWGEGYTFGSGTRLTVV.

The V and J genes are TRBV7-2 and TRBJ2-1; TRBD2 is a possible D gene (5 bases). Germline V gives CDR1 SGHTA, CDR2 FQGNSA. The CDR3 runs to 15 residues. Trimming removed 2 bases at V and 1 base at J, with 9 bases between. The CDR3 nucleotides are TGTGCCAGCAGCTTACGCGGGTTTTCCTACAATGAGCAGTTCTTC. This translates into CASSLRGFSYNEQFF.

The chain uses TRBV28 and TRBJ2-7, with a tentative D call TRBD1 (5 bases). The germline V and J ends were trimmed by 5 bases and 10 bases, with 24 bases remaining between them. Germline assignment: CDR1 MDHEN and CDR2 SYDVKM. The CDR3 runs 15 residues. The CDR3, as DNA: TGTGCCAGCAGTCAAGCCCTGGGGCAGAGGCGAAAACAGTACTTC. This sequence encodes CASSQALGQRRKQYF.

The chain recombines TRBV4-1 with TRBJ1-1; 7 bases fit TRBD1. The CDR3 is 15 residues long. Germline assignment: CDR1 MGHRA and CDR2 YSYEKL. Unmatched junction bases numbered 5, after V lost 4 bases and J lost 0 bases. The CDR3, as DNA: TGCGCCAGCAGCCCGACAGGGAGGATGAACACTGAAGCTTTCTTT. Protein sequence: CASSPTGRMNTEAFF.

V and J are TRBV27 and TRBJ2-2; D is undetermined. The CDR3 contains 14 residues. V was trimmed by 5 bases and J by 0 bases, leaving 7 bases between them. In germline, CDR1 is MNHEY, CDR2 SMNVEV (reference sequence). CDR3 sequence: CASSPPANTGELFF. Here the CDR3 DNA reads TGTGCCAGCAGTCCCCCGGCGAACACCGGGGAGCTGTTTTTT.

J is TRBJ1-6 and V is TRBV5-6, with D possibly TRBD1 on 5 matching bases. Germline V gene data show CDR1 as SGHDT and CDR2 as YYEEEE. Trimming stripped 1 base from V and 8 bases from J, with 10 bases between. CDR3 size: 14 residues. CDR3 region: CASSLQAGHSPLHF. The CDR3 DNA follows: TGTGCCAGCAGCTTGCAGGCAGGGCATTCACCCCTCCACTTT.

The chain combines TRBV2 with TRBJ2-7; 8 positions agree with TRBD1. CDR1 and CDR2 (germline): SNHLY, FYNNEI. The CDR3 is made up of 15 amino acids. J gave up 1 base and V 10 bases, and 12 bases lay outside the gene matches. The CDR3 coding sequence is TGTGCCACGCAACCCCTGGACAGGGATTCCTACGAGCAGTACTTC. It yields the protein CATQPLDRDSYEQYF.

This clone came up a few times. The genes are TRBV5-4 and TRBJ2-3, with TRBD2 matching over 12 bases. Looked up from germline, CDR1 is SGHNT and CDR2 is YYREEE (reference sequence). V dropped 4 bases and J dropped 5; count of bases not matched to a gene: 8. The CDR3 length is 16 residues. In nucleotides, the CDR3 is TGTGCCAGCAGCGCCGCTAGCGGGAGGGGTCAAGATACGCAGTATTTT. Translated, it gives CASSAASGRGQDTQYF. The entire variable domain, with the rest obtained from reference TRBV5-4 and TRBJ2-3, is as follows: ETGVTQSPTHLIKTRGQQVTLRCSSQSGHNTVSWYQQALGQGPQFIFQYYREEENGRGNFPPRFSGLQFPNYSSELNVNALELDDSALYLCASSAASGRGQDTQYFGPGTRLTVL.

The chain links TRBV19 to TRBJ2-3; 11 bases map to TRBD2. Germline CDR1 LNHDA, CDR2 SQIVND (reference sequence). V gave up 7 bases and J gave up 0 bases; unmatched junction bases: 12. The CDR3 contains 18 residues. The CDR3 region has the DNA TGTGCCAGTATCAATTCTAGGGGGACTAGCGGTAGCACAGATACGCAGTATTTT. It specifies CASINSRGTSGSTDTQYF. The complete variable domain, with remaining parts taken from reference TRBV19 and TRBJ2-3, reads DGGITQSPKYLFRKEGQNVTLSCEQNLNHDAMYWYRQDPGQGLRLIYYSQIVNDFQKGDIAEGYSVSREKKESFPLTVTSAQKNPTAFYLCASINSRGTSGSTDTQYFGPGTRLTVL.

The CDR3 region has the DNA TGTGCCAGTAGTCCATGGACAGGGGAGGACTATGGCTACACCTTC. This sequence encodes CASSPWTGEDYGYTF. The gene calls are TRBV19 and TRBJ1-2, with TRBD1 matching over 9 bases. J gave up 3 bases and V 5 bases, and 7 bases lay outside the gene matches. Germline assignment: CDR1 LNHDA and CDR2 SQIVND (reference sequence). This CDR3 comprises 15 residues.

J is TRBJ2-5 and V is TRBV27; the match to TRBD2 covers 13 bases. Trimming removed 5 bases from V and 3 bases from J; junction bases left unmatched: 3. CDR1 and CDR2 from the germline V gene are MNHEY and SMNVEV (reference sequence). There are 15 residues in the CDR3. In DNA form, the CDR3 reads TGTGCCAGCAGTAAAGGGACTAGCGGGAAAGAGACCCAGTACTTC. It encodes CASSKGTSGKETQYF.

This clone was observed a few times. The chain has TRBV6-5 and TRBJ1-2; 10 bases are a match to TRBD1. Germline V gene lookup returns CDR1 MNHEY and CDR2 SVGAGI. Trimming cost V 3 bases and J 7 bases; bases outside gene matches: 8. The CDR3 loop spans 15 amino acids. The CDR3 here is CASSYSGTGVFGYTF. DNA for the CDR3: TGTGCCAGCAGTTATTCTGGGACAGGGGTGTTTGGCTACACCTTC.

Comments on this clone: Relative to the germline gene, one junction end is altered; a read error may explain this. This sequence joins TRBV6-5 and TRBJ1-2, with D perhaps matching TRBD1 (6 bases). The CDR3 covers 14 residues. Germline V gene sequence: CDR1 MNHEY, CDR2 SVGAGI. CDR3 coding DNA: TGTGCCAGCAGTAACTCTCCAACAGGGAATGGCTACACCTTC. It codes for CASSNSPTGNGYTF.

This clone has just a few counts. The chain has TRBV2 and TRBJ2-1, with 7 bases matching TRBD2. The V gene end was trimmed by 11 bases and the J gene end by 5 bases; junction bases not matched to a gene: 9. The CDR3 has 13 residues. Germline V lookup: CDR1 SNHLY, CDR2 FYNNEI. The CDR3 nucleotides read TGTGCCGGAACGGGAGGAGTCCACAATGAGCAGTTCTTC. Protein sequence: CAGTGGVHNEQFF.

The count of this clone is one. This chain joins TRBV5-4 and TRBJ2-1; 9 bases align to TRBD2. Germline loops: CDR1 SGHNT, CDR2 YYREEE (reference sequence). The J segment lost 8 bases and the V segment lost 7 bases, leaving 13 bases of the junction unmatched. CDR3 size: 15 residues. CDR3 sequence reads: CASRRGGGRADEQFF. The CDR3 DNA is TGTGCCAGCCGGAGGGGGGGCGGGAGGGCGGATGAGCAGTTCTTC.

This chain joins TRBV30 and TRBJ1-2; weak D call: TRBD1 (6 bases). CDR1 and CDR2 from the germline V gene are GTSNPN and SVGIG (reference sequence). The CDR3 spans 11 residues. V lost 0 bases and J lost 7, with 6 bases in between. CDR3 sequence reads: CAWSVQGGYTF. Here the CDR3 DNA reads TGTGCCTGGAGTGTACAGGGTGGCTACACCTTC.

The chain recombines TRBV5-1 with TRBJ1-4; no reliable D call. Looked up from germline, CDR1 is SGHRS and CDR2 is YFSETQ. V was trimmed by 5 bases and J by 2 bases, leaving 7 bases between them. The CDR3 runs 13 residues. In nucleotides, the CDR3 is TGCGCCAGCAGGGACTCGACTAATGAAAAACTGTTTTTT. It codes for CASRDSTNEKLFF.